A single sample is the source of the 17 T cell receptor beta chains below, sequenced in a study of T cell responses to AZD1222 COVID-19 vaccine. Clones were read by immunoSEQ multiplex PCR, and TCRdb kept only the in-frame ones, dropping some. The table records about 57,000 clones, 70% to 90% of them present only once. Specimen: peripheral blood, collected on day 0 of AZD1222 vaccination. These TCRs come from an adult in good health.

J is TRBJ2-1 and V is TRBV30; D gene uncertain. The CDR3 has 11 residues. Germline values: CDR1 GTSNPN, CDR2 SVGIG (reference sequence). The germline V and J ends were trimmed by 0 bases and 9 bases, with 6 bases remaining between them. The CDR3 reads CAWSVGREQFF. CDR3 sequence (DNA): TGTGCCTGGAGTGTCGGACGTGAGCAGTTCTTC.

The V call is TRBV27, the J call TRBJ1-1; D perhaps matches TRBD1 (5 bases). Trimming stripped 3 bases from V and 1 base from J, with 15 bases between. Germline V lookup: CDR1 MNHEY, CDR2 SMNVEV (reference sequence). This CDR3 comprises 16 residues. The CDR3 spells CASSFVGQGSNTEAFF. The CDR3 DNA is TGTGCCAGCAGTTTCGTTGGCCAGGGTTCGAACACTGAAGCTTTCTTT.

This clone came up once. The chain recombines TRBV2 with TRBJ2-3, with 8 bases that match TRBD2. Per germline, CDR1 SNHLY and CDR2 FYNNEI. V lost 8 bases, J lost 4 bases, and 5 bases stayed unmatched. The CDR3 is 13 residues long. The CDR3 DNA is TGTGCCAGCGGGTGGCGGGAGGCAGATACGCAGTATTTT. It specifies CASGWREADTQYF.

The J gene is TRBJ2-7, the V gene TRBV4-2, with a weak D call TRBD2 (6 bases). This CDR3 has 13 amino acids. Germline V CDR1 and CDR2: LGHNA, YNFKEQ. The V end was cut by 3 bases, the J end by 4 bases, with 10 bases between. CDR3 region: CASSQRGHYEQYF. The CDR3 nucleotides read TGTGCCAGCAGCCAGCGGGGTCATTACGAGCAGTACTTC.

The chain recombines TRBV9 with TRBJ2-3; D remains unclear. The CDR3 runs 14 residues. V lost 0 bases, J lost 0 bases, and 5 bases lay in between. The germline gives CDR1 SGDLS, CDR2 YYNGEE. DNA of the CDR3: TGTGCCAGCAGCGTAGGTGGGAGCACAGATACGCAGTATTTT. This sequence encodes CASSVGGSTDTQYF. The whole variable domain, filled in from reference TRBV9 and TRBJ2-3, reads DSGVTQTPKHLITATGQRVTLRCSPRSGDLSVYWYQQSLDQGLQFLIQYYNGEERAKGNILERFSAQQFPDLHSELNLSSLELGDSALYFCASSVGGSTDTQYFGPGTRLTVL.

The chain recombines TRBV6-5 with TRBJ1-2; 7 bases match TRBD1. CDR3 size: 12 residues. Per the germline V gene, CDR1 is MNHEY and CDR2 is SVGAGI. J gave up 8 bases and V 9 bases, and 9 bases lay outside the gene matches. CDR3 nucleotides: TGTGCCAGTCAAGGGACAGATGGGGGCTACACCTTC. Translation gives CASQGTDGGYTF.

This chain links TRBV4-3 with TRBJ1-2; D remains ambiguous. Trimming stripped 0 bases from V and 4 bases from J, with 9 bases between. Germline V gives CDR1 LGHNA, CDR2 YSLEER. The CDR3 totals 14 residues. This CDR3 reads CASSQEAQLYGYTF. The DNA for the CDR3 is TGCGCCAGCAGCCAAGAGGCACAGCTCTATGGCTACACCTTC.

This chain joins TRBV27 and TRBJ2-7, with 9 bases lining up with TRBD1. The CDR3 runs 14 residues. Trimming at V came to 4 bases and at J to 5 bases, leaving 6 bases not matched to a gene. Germline V lookup: CDR1 MNHEY, CDR2 SMNVEV (reference sequence). The CDR3 nucleotides read TGTGCCAGCAGTTCGAACAGGGGGCATAACGAGCAGTACTTC. Its protein is CASSSNRGHNEQYF.

The chain couples TRBV7-2 to TRBJ2-2, with 11 nucleotides matching TRBD2. Germline V CDR1 and CDR2: SGHTA, FQGNSA. The CDR3 length is 15 residues. Unmatched junction bases numbered 2, after V lost 5 bases and J lost 3 bases. This CDR3 is CASSQLAGDTGELFF. CDR3 sequence (DNA): TGTGCCAGCAGCCAACTAGCGGGAGACACCGGGGAGCTGTTTTTT.

V and J are TRBV28 and TRBJ2-7; 8 nucleotides match TRBD1. Germline loops: CDR1 MDHEN, CDR2 SYDVKM. The CDR3 has 14 residues. Losses at the gene ends were 6 bases for V and 4 bases for J; bases not matched to a gene: 8. The CDR3 coding sequence is TGTGCCAGCAGGAGTCAGGGGGCTGGGTACGAGCAGTACTTC. It specifies CASRSQGAGYEQYF.

Points on this clone: A read error may produce the germline difference seen at one junction end. The CDR3 region is CASRYSYSGANVLTF. In DNA, the CDR3 is TGTGCCAGCAGGTACTCTTACTCTGGGGCCAACGTCCTGACTTTC. V gene TRBV6-2 or TRBV6-3 combines with J gene TRBJ2-6; D is undetermined. The CDR3 spans 15 residues. The V gene's germline CDR1 is MNHEY and CDR2 SVGEGT.

This clone was counted a few times. The chain uses TRBV7-2 and TRBJ2-5, with TRBD2 as a possible D gene (5 bases). The CDR3 is made up of 14 amino acids. Trimming took off 1 base at V and 3 bases at J, with 9 bases between the two ends. Germline CDR1 is SGHTA and CDR2 is FQGNSA. CDR3 amino acids: CASSLGGAKETQYF. For the CDR3, the DNA is TGTGCCAGCAGCTTAGGGGGAGCGAAAGAGACCCAGTACTTC.

The chain carries TRBV6-1 and TRBJ1-1, with D perhaps TRBD1 (5 bases). This CDR3 is 14 amino acids long. V gave up 1 base and J gave up 4 bases, with 10 bases separating them. Germline V gives CDR1 MNHNS, CDR2 SASEGT. The CDR3, as DNA: TGTGCCAGCAGTGAAGGGGGCCGGGGCACTGAAGCTTTCTTT. It codes for CASSEGGRGTEAFF.

Only one count was recorded for this clone. V gene TRBV4-2 combines with J gene TRBJ1-6, with D perhaps matching TRBD1 (6 bases). The germline V and J ends were trimmed by 0 bases and 6 bases, with 9 bases remaining between them. The CDR3 totals 15 residues. Germline CDR1 reads LGHNA; CDR2 reads YNFKEQ. The CDR3 sequence: CASSQEQGPNSPLHF. Here the CDR3 DNA reads TGTGCCAGCAGCCAAGAACAGGGACCTAATTCACCCCTCCACTTT.

J is TRBJ1-1 and V is TRBV29-1; D unresolved. This CDR3 region has 13 residues. The V gene's germline CDR1 is SQVTM and CDR2 ANQGSEA. V dropped 6 bases and J dropped 3 bases, with 14 bases sitting between them. The CDR3 sequence: CSVREGPDTEAFF. CDR3 DNA: TGCAGCGTCCGTGAGGGCCCGGACACTGAAGCTTTCTTT.

The V gene is TRBV6-5, the J gene TRBJ2-3; 10 bases map to TRBD2. Per germline, CDR1 MNHEY and CDR2 SVGAGI. The CDR3 covers 15 residues. The V and J ends lost 5 bases and 4 bases, in that order; junction bases with no gene match: 6. The CDR3 bases are TGTGCCAGCAGTCCATTAGCGGGAGGACCAGATACGCAGTATTTT. It is translated as CASSPLAGGPDTQYF.

The rearrangement uses TRBV2 and TRBJ2-1; 7 nucleotides agree with TRBD2. Germline values: CDR1 SNHLY, CDR2 FYNNEI. The CDR3 runs to 14 residues. V shed 8 bases, J shed 7 bases, and the junction held 11 bases outside the gene matches. The CDR3 coding sequence is TGTGCCAGCTTGTTAATAGCGGGTGTGAATGAGCAGTTCTTC. It is translated as CASLLIAGVNEQFF.